This TCR beta chain was sequenced in a study of blood T cells in healthy people across ages (dated by TCRdb to about 2015). Study-level background: Template switching captured roughly one uniquely barcoded TCR beta cDNA molecule per two T cells in model experiments. The study measured age-related changes in TCR beta repertoire diversity using deep sequencing normalized with unique cDNA molecular identifiers. The donors were split into four age groups: young (average 16 years), middle-aged (roughly 42), aged (approximately 59) and long-lived (roughly 77). To avoid experimental bias, donors of different ages were randomly spread across the sequencing lanes. The study analyzed two additional independent replicas of 1 million unique cDNA reads from the same blood draw for two donors, one aged 18 to 30 and one aged 80 or older. Results the study describes overall, beyond this receptor: There was a strong correlation between observed TCR beta diversity and the percentage of naive T cells measured by flow cytometry. Because profiling used bulk unsorted PBMCs, naive and antigen-experienced compartments could not be compared conclusively. As age increased, observed TCR beta diversity per million T cells dropped in a roughly linear way, and a significant reduction was already evident by age around 41. Donor CMV infection status was unknown, potentially confounding age-related changes in expanded clonotypes. Compared with the aged group, the long-lived group had more naive CD4+ T cells, fewer expanded clones and increased TCR diversity, a pattern suggesting age selection. Estimates of total diversity based on one million sequenced T cells were considered lower bounds and underestimates.

Systemically healthy Caucasian individuals from Russia, some 40 in total and aged about 6 to 100 years, were included as donors. Approximately 9 milliliters of peripheral blood were collected from each donor into EDTA-treated Vacutainer tubes. Ficoll-Paque density-gradient centrifugation was used to isolate PBMCs, with at least 6.5 million obtained per sample. Total RNA, at least 5 micrograms per sample, was extracted from PBMCs with Trizol reagent. For every donor, an aliquot of PBMCs went through flow cytometry to measure the percentages of naive CD45RAhigh/CD27high T cells. The CDR3 holds 16 amino acids from the cysteine to the phenylalanine. Of the read, only the CDR3 DNA is kept; its 48 bases are in frame from base 1. The V end gives up 2 bases and the J end 2 bases, leaving 8 bases in the junction not matched to a gene. The CDR1 and CDR2 encoded by the germline V gene are SNHLY and FYNNEI. Preparation of the library involved 5' RACE. The sequencer listed for this sample is Illumina HiSeq 2500. A second PCR of 7 to 11 cycles was performed with a sample-barcoded 5' primer and a J-beta primer mix. Each TCR beta cDNA molecule received a unique molecular identifier from a template-switch 5' adaptor carrying 12 random nucleotides. Each sample yielded at least 2.5 million CDR3-containing paired-end reads. First-strand cDNA synthesis was performed from all RNA using the Mint cDNA synthesis kit, with priming by a TRBC-specific oligonucleotide. All cDNA was treated with uracil-DNA glycosylase and then went through a first 18-cycle PCR with the universal primers M1SS and BC2_uni_R. From the authors' description of their analysis: Normalization of each sample was performed by random selection of 1 million high-quality reads, each carrying a distinct molecular identifier. Reads sharing molecular identifiers were discarded rather than binned into consensus sequences. MiTCR, run with a Q25 quality threshold and the strictest error-elimination algorithm, handled CDR3 identification, clonotype clustering and error correction. A nonparametric unseen species model with Euler transformation was used to estimate lower-bound total TCR beta diversity. Clones were called with MiXCR by TCRdb after fastp trimmed the public reads at Q25, and only in-frame beta chains were retained. For every CDR3 protein sequence, its rows merge into one entry that carries the most common genes and DNA. These V and J calls rely on TCRdb rather than the paper's analysis. In all, the sample holds 2 million or so distinct CDR3 sequences, and 49% of those were seen once. Together, the top ten hold approximately 2.1% of the sample.

Regarding this clonotype: This receptor's antigen is unknown. Within one base of it there is no much larger clone, and no base qualities were kept.

This receptor was taken from a middle-aged woman in good health. Material for sequencing was blood. The chain couples TRBV2 to TRBJ2-5; TRBD2 matches 7 bases in the middle. The CDR3 protein: CASSEMGSGLQETQYF. The DNA sequence follows: TGTGCCAGCAGTGAAATGGGTAGCGGGCTGCAAGAGACCCAGTACTTC.